The present entry profiles one T cell receptor beta chain with its context. This sample stems from a study of blood T cell repertoires in COVID-19. The germline gives CDR1 SQVTM, CDR2 ANQGSEA. The CDR3 is made up of 12 amino acids. Trimming removed 4 bases from V and 2 bases from J, with 9 bases in between. Original processing notes: Researchers report that nucleated cell counts were estimated from reference gene primer amplification. Using immunoSEQ multiplex PCR, the repertoire was profiled, and TCRdb retains in-frame clones only, with some absent. The D gene and trimming were derived from the DNA, and the V and J assignments and clone size from that table. The sample carries roughly 57,000 clones, about 76% recorded once.

The chain employs TRBV29-1 and TRBJ2-7; D is undetermined. The TCR comes from a man aged 65-85 years with active or convalescent COVID-19. The sequenced sample was peripheral blood. The DNA of the CDR3 is TGCAGCGTTGGATCTAGTACCTACGAGCAGTACTTC. It yields the protein CSVGSSTYEQYF.